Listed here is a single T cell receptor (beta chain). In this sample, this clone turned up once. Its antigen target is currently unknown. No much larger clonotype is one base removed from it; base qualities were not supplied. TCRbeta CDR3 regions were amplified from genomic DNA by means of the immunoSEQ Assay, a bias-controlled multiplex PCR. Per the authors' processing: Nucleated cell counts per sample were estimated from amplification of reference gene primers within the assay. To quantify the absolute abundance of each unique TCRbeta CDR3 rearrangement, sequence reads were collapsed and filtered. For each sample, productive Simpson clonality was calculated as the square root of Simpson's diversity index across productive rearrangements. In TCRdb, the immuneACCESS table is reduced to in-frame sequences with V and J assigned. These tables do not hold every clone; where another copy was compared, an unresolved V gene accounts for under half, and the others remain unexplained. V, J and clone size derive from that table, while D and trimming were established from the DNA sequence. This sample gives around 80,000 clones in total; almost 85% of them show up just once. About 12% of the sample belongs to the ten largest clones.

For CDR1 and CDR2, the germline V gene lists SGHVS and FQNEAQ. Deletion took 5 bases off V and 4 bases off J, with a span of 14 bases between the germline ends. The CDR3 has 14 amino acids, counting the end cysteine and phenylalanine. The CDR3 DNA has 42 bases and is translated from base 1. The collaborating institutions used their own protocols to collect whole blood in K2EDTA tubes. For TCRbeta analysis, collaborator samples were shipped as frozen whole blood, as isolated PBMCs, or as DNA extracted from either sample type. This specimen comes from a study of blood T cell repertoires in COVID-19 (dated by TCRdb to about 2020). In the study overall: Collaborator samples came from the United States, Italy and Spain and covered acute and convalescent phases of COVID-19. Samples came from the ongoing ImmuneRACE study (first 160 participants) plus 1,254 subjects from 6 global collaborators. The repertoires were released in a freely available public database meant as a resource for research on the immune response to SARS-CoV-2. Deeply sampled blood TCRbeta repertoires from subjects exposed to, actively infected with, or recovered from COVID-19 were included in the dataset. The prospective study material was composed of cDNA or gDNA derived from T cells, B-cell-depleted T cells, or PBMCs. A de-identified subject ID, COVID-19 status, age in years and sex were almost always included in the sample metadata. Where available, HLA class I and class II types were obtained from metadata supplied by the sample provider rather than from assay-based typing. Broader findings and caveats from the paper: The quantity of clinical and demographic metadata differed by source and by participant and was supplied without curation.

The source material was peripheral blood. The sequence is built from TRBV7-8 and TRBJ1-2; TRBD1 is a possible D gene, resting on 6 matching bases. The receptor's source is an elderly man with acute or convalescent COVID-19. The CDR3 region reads CASSRSQGPYGYTF. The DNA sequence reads TGTGCCAGCAGCCGCTCCCAGGGGCCCTATGGCTACACCTTC.